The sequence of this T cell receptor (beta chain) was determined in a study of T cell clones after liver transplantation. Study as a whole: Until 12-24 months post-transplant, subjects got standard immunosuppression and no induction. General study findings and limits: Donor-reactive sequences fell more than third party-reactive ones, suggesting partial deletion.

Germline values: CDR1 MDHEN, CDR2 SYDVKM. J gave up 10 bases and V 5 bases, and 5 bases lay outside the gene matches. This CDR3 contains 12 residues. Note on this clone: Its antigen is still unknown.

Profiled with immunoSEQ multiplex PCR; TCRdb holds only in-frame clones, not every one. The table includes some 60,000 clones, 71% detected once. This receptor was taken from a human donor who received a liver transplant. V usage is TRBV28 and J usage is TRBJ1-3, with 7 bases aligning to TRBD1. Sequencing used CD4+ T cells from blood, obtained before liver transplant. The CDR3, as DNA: TGTGCCAGCAGTACTACAGGGGTAACCATATATTTT. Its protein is CASSTTGVTIYF.